This is a list of T cell receptor beta chains from one sample in a study of cytomegalovirus exposure and HLA in healthy donors. Libraries were prepared by immunoSEQ multiplex PCR; TCRdb keeps only in-frame clonotypes and omits some of them. Among tens of thousands of clones, around 92% were seen once, and the ten largest hold approximately 0.7%. The sequenced sample was PBMCs. All receptors come from a man younger than 35 in good health and CMV-seronegative. Each CDR3 is given with its conserved first and last residue. Fields, in order: J gene, V gene, D gene, clone size, CDR3 DNA, CDR3 protein. D genes are given only for firm matches. Rows may omit the clone size; those that give it use once, few, many or a size class.

TRBJ2-7 | TRBV6-1 | TRBD2 | few | TGTGCCAGCAGTGAAGACCTAGCGGGAGGCTACGAGCAGTACTTC | CASSEDLAGGYEQYF
TRBJ2-7 | TRBV18 | NA | NA | TGTGCCAGCTCCCCGGGACAAAGTTCCTACGAGCAGTACTTC | CASSPGQSSYEQYF
TRBJ2-1 | TRBV6-5 | TRBD1 | NA | TGTGCCAGCAAACGGACAGGGGACGCCTACAATGAGCAGTTCTTC | CASKRTGDAYNEQFF
TRBJ1-1 | TRBV27 | NA | NA | TGTGCCAGCAGTTTGGTAACACCCCAAATCTTATCGTTT | CASSLVTPQILSF
TRBJ1-4 | TRBV11-3 | NA | NA | TGTGCCAGCAGCCCTGATCGAGGGCGCCGCGAAAAACTGTTTTTT | CASSPDRGRREKLFF
TRBJ2-7 | TRBV7-9 | TRBD1 | NA | TGTGCCAGCAGCTTAAACCCAGGGGGCTCCTACGAGCAGTACTTC | CASSLNPGGSYEQYF
TRBJ2-1 | TRBV11-3 | NA | NA | TGTGCCAGCAGGATAGGGTTTGGCGGGATTTCTTACAATGAGCAGTTCTTC | CASRIGFGGISYNEQFF
TRBJ2-5 | TRBV29-1 | NA | NA | TGCAGCGTTGGAGAGGAGGTGGGACTCTCACCGAAGTACTTC | CSVGEEVGLSPKYF
TRBJ1-6 | TRBV27 | TRBD1 | NA | TGTGCCAGCAGTACCGGGACAGGGGATAATTCACCCCTCCACTTT | CASSTGTGDNSPLHF
TRBJ2-7 | TRBV4-1 | NA | NA | TGCGCCAGCAGCGAAGGGACCACTAGCTACGAGCAGTACTTC | CASSEGTTSYEQYF
TRBJ2-2 | TRBV7-9 | TRBD2 | NA | TGTGCCAGCAGCTTAATTAGCGGGAGAACCGGGGAGCTGTTTTTT | CASSLISGRTGELFF
TRBJ1-2 | TRBV7-8 | NA | NA | TGTGCCAGCAGCTTAGCGCGGGGGGGTCGCGGGGCGGCTAGAGGCTACACCTTC | CASSLARGGRGAARGYTF
TRBJ2-1 | TRBV7-9 | TRBD1 | NA | TGTGCCAGCAGCTTATGGACAGGGACGAAAAATGAGCAGTTCTTC | CASSLWTGTKNEQFF
TRBJ1-1 | TRBV19 | NA | few | TGTGCCAGTAGTATAGCGCCGGGCACTGAAGCTTTCTTT | CASSIAPGTEAFF
TRBJ1-2 | TRBV5-4 | NA | NA | TGTGCCAGCAGCCTCCGGAGCATTAACTATGGCTACACCTTC | CASSLRSINYGYTF
TRBJ1-1 | TRBV6-1 | NA | NA | TGTGCCAGCAGTCTAGACGCCACGGCTGAAGCTTTCTTT | CASSLDATAEAFF
TRBJ1-4 | TRBV27 | NA | NA | TGTGCCAGCAGTTTAACAGTAACTAATGAAAAACTGTTTTTT | CASSLTVTNEKLFF
TRBJ2-3 | TRBV20-1 | NA | NA | TGCAGTGCCCCAACGAGGGATACGCAGTATTTT | CSAPTRDTQYF
TRBJ2-7 | TRBV5-1 | TRBD1 | NA | TGCGCCAGCAAGCTTGGGACAGGGGGCAGATACGAGCAGTACTTC | CASKLGTGGRYEQYF
TRBJ2-2 | TRBV6-5 | TRBD2 | NA | TGTGCCAGCAGTTATAAGCGGGGGCCCACCGGGGAGCTGTTTTTT | CASSYKRGPTGELFF
TRBJ2-6 | TRBV6-5 | NA | NA | TGTGCCAGCAGTCAGAACAGGGCTGGGGCCAACGTCCTGACTTTC | CASSQNRAGANVLTF
TRBJ1-2 | TRBV5-4 | TRBD1 | NA | TGTGCCAGCAGCTTGGGGACAGGGTCTGGCTACACCTTC | CASSLGTGSGYTF
TRBJ1-1 | TRBV27 | TRBD1 | NA | TGTGCCAGCAGTACCCACAGGGGACCAGGTGAAGCTTTCTTT | CASSTHRGPGEAFF
TRBJ2-3 | TRBV2 | NA | NA | TGTGCCATTCCTCAGTATATCACAGATACGCAGTATTTT | CAIPQYITDTQYF
TRBJ2-1 | TRBV2 | NA | NA | TGTGCCAGCAAAATCCGGGACAATTCATACAATGAGCAGTTCTTC | CASKIRDNSYNEQFF
TRBJ1-2 | TRBV2 | NA | NA | TGTGCCAGCAGTTTACAGGGTATAGACTATGGCTACACCTTC | CASSLQGIDYGYTF
TRBJ1-1 | TRBV2 | NA | NA | TGTGCCAGCAGTGTTCTCGAAGCTTTCTTT | CASSVLEAFF
TRBJ1-2 | TRBV4-2 | TRBD1 | NA | TGTGCCAGCAGCCAAGATGTACCAGGGGGCGCTCTCTTGTTTGGCTACACCTTC | CASSQDVPGGALLFGYTF
TRBJ2-7 | TRBV5-1 | NA | once | TGCGCCAGCAGCTTGGACTCCCGCTCCTACGAGCAGTACTTC | CASSLDSRSYEQYF
TRBJ2-7 | TRBV27 | TRBD2 | NA | TGTGCCGTGCGGAAACGCGGGGGTAGGTACGAGCAGTACTTC | CAVRKRGGRYEQYF
TRBJ1-1 | TRBV6-1 | NA | NA | TGTGCCAGCAGTGATCTCGGGGGAGTGAACACTGAAGCTTTCTTT | CASSDLGGVNTEAFF
TRBJ1-2 | TRBV6-4 | NA | NA | TGTGCCAGCAGTGGAATGGGGGCTCAAGGCTACACCTTC | CASSGMGAQGYTF
TRBJ1-1 | TRBV6-1 | NA | NA | TGTGCCAGCAACGAGGACAGTAAAGCTTTCTTT | CASNEDSKAFF
TRBJ1-2 | TRBV15 | NA | NA | TGTGCCACCAGCAGAGATTTGGGGGCGCGGTATGGCTACACCTTC | CATSRDLGARYGYTF
TRBJ2-7 | TRBV6-1 | NA | NA | TGTGCCAGCAGGCTTAGCGAGCAGTACTTC | CASRLSEQYF
TRBJ1-5 | TRBV18 | NA | once | TGTGCCAGCTCACCACTTTCGGGGCAGCCCCAGCATTTT | CASSPLSGQPQHF
TRBJ2-3 | TRBV27 | NA | NA | TGTGCCAGCACCCCAAACCCCCCAGGAGGGAGCACAGATACGCAGTATTTT | CASTPNPPGGSTDTQYF
TRBJ1-5 | TRBV6-5 | NA | NA | TGTGCCAGCAGTTACTCGAGAGATCAGCCCCAGCATTTT | CASSYSRDQPQHF
TRBJ2-7 | TRBV29-1 | NA | NA | TGCAGCGTTATGACTCGCTCCTACGAGCAGTACTTC | CSVMTRSYEQYF
TRBJ2-7 | TRBV19 | NA | NA | TGTGCCAGTAGTATAGTAGGGGCCTACGAGCAGTACTTC | CASSIVGAYEQYF
TRBJ1-1 | TRBV7-9 | TRBD1 | NA | TGTGCCAGCAGCTTGACAGGGGGTCCTCCCTTGAACACTGAAGCTTTCTTT | CASSLTGGPPLNTEAFF
TRBJ2-7 | TRBV2 | NA | NA | TGTGCCAGCACCCCCGGGGGGACATCCTACGAGCAGTACTTC | CASTPGGTSYEQYF
TRBJ2-7 | TRBV6-1 | NA | NA | TGTGCCAGCAGTGAAAGGGGATACGAGCAGTACTTC | CASSERGYEQYF
TRBJ2-1 | TRBV6-5 | TRBD1 | NA | TGTGCCAGCAGGGGGACAGGGGGAGGAAATGAGCAGTTCTTC | CASRGTGGGNEQFF
TRBJ1-1 | TRBV5-1 | NA | NA | TGCGCCAGCAGCCAAACGAGGAACACTGAAGCTTTCTTT | CASSQTRNTEAFF
TRBJ1-2 | TRBV7-2 | TRBD1 | NA | TGTGCCAGCAGTTGGACAGGGGGTAACTATGGCTACACCTTC | CASSWTGGNYGYTF
TRBJ1-2 | TRBV5-4 | NA | once | TGTGCCAGCACCCCCCCAGGGGTCTATGGCTACACCTTC | CASTPPGVYGYTF
TRBJ2-1 | TRBV28 | TRBD2 | NA | TGTGCCAGCAGGCTAGCGGGAGAAAAGTTCTTC | CASRLAGEKFF
TRBJ1-5 | TRBV6-1 | NA | NA | TGTGCCAGCAGTGAACTGGGGGCCCGTTTCGATCAGCCCCAGCATTTT | CASSELGARFDQPQHF
TRBJ2-1 | TRBV10-1 | TRBD2 | NA | TGCGCCAGCAGTGTGCGAGCGGGGGAGAACAATGAGCAGTTCTTC | CASSVRAGENNEQFF
TRBJ2-5 | TRBV27 | TRBD2 | NA | TGTGCCAGCAGTCCACTACCGGGACTAGAAGAGACCCAGTACTTC | CASSPLPGLEETQYF
TRBJ2-7 | TRBV6-1 | TRBD1 | NA | TGTGCCAGCAGTGAGGGACAGGGGGGCTACGAGCAGTACTTC | CASSEGQGGYEQYF
TRBJ1-1 | TRBV7-8 | NA | NA | TGTGCCAGCATCGCTCGCAGACAGCTAACGAACACTGAAGCTTTCTTT | CASIARRQLTNTEAFF
TRBJ1-2 | TRBV6-5 | NA | NA | TGTGCCAGCATTCGCCTCGGGGGGGGAAACTATGGCTACACCTTC | CASIRLGGGNYGYTF
TRBJ1-1 | TRBV6-6 | TRBD1 | NA | TGTGCCAGCAGTTATAGACAGGGTCGGTGGAACACTGAAGCTTTCTTT | CASSYRQGRWNTEAFF
TRBJ1-5 | TRBV6-1 | NA | NA | TGTGCCAGCAGTGAAAGGGGGAGCAATCAGCCCCAGCATTTT | CASSERGSNQPQHF
TRBJ2-1 | TRBV21-1 | NA | NA | TGTGCCAGCAGCAAATCTAACGGACAGGGTCTCTCCAATGAGCAGTTCTTC | CASSKSNGQGLSNEQFF